Below are 3 T cell receptor beta chains sequenced from a single sample in a study of blood T cell repertoires in COVID-19. The repertoire was sequenced with immunoSEQ multiplex PCR; TCRdb's copy has only in-frame clones and lacks some. The sample holds roughly 120,000 clones, approximately 80% seen once. Sequencing input: peripheral blood. These receptors were obtained from a man between 65 and 85 years old with active or convalescent COVID-19.

V and J are TRBV6-5 and TRBJ2-7; unclear D gene. The CDR3 is made up of 12 amino acids. Deletions cut 8 bases from V and 2 bases from J, with 10 bases between. The germline V gene has CDR1 MNHEY and CDR2 SVGAGI. CDR3: CASCRRTYEQYF. The CDR3 nucleotides are TGTGCCAGCTGTCGCAGAACCTACGAGCAGTACTTC.

The rearrangement links TRBV29-1 to TRBJ2-7, with 13 bases fitting TRBD2. This CDR3 contains 15 residues. The ends lost 3 bases at V and 0 bases at J; junction bases unmatched: 2. The V gene's germline CDR1 is SQVTM and CDR2 ANQGSEA. The CDR3: CSVEGTSGVSYEQYF. In DNA, the CDR3 is TGCAGCGTTGAGGGGACTAGCGGGGTCTCCTACGAGCAGTACTTC.

The count of this clone is one. V usage is TRBV7-2 and J usage is TRBJ2-3, with 13 positions matching TRBD2. CDR1 and CDR2 (germline): SGHTA, FQGNSA. V was clipped by 6 bases and J by 4 bases; unmatched bases: 7. The CDR3 is made up of 16 amino acids. CDR3 sequence reads: CASSRRTSGGADTQYF. The CDR3 DNA reads TGTGCCAGCAGTCGACGGACTAGCGGGGGTGCAGATACGCAGTATTTT.